The rows below give T cell receptor beta chains drawn from one sample of a study of tumor-infiltrating lymphocytes in primary liver carcinoma. TCRdb redid the calling of the multiplex PCR reads with MiXCR, one entry per CDR3 protein. The sample records about 20,000 distinct CDR3 sequences, under 85% being singletons. The source material was liver tumor tissue from sampling region 4. These receptors originate from a woman aged 30 to 39 with primary liver carcinoma and hepatitis B virus infection. Each CDR3 is given with its conserved first and last residue. A D gene is named only where the DNA matches it firmly. Expanded clones get a size class; other rows say once, few or many, or leave the size out.

abundance: -
j_gene: TRBJ1-2
v_gene: TRBV12-3/TRBV12-4
d_gene: -
CDR3aa: CASSLTGTRDGNYGYSF
CDR3nt: TGCGCCAGCAGTTTGACCGGGACGCGGGACGGGAACTATGGCTACAGCTTC

abundance: -
j_gene: TRBJ2-1
v_gene: TRBV24-1
d_gene: -
CDR3aa: CATRGKDSINNEQFF
CDR3nt: TGTGCCACCAGGGGAAAGGACAGCATCAACAATGAGCAGTTCTTC

abundance: -
j_gene: TRBJ2-2
v_gene: TRBV5-6
d_gene: -
CDR3aa: CASSLAPRVTGVPFF
CDR3nt: TGTGCTAGTAGCTTGGCACCCAGAGTCACCGGGGTGCCGTTTTTT

abundance: -
j_gene: TRBJ2-2
v_gene: TRBV11-1
d_gene: TRBD2
CDR3aa: CASSRVMAGVSGELLF
CDR3nt: TGTGCCAGCAGCAGAGTTATGGCGGGAGTATCCGGGGAGCTGCTTTTT

abundance: -
j_gene: TRBJ2-7
v_gene: TRBV11-2
d_gene: -
CDR3aa: CASSLACEQYF
CDR3nt: TGTGCCAGCAGCCTAGCCTGTGAGCAGTACTTC

abundance: -
j_gene: TRBJ1-6
v_gene: TRBV4-1
d_gene: -
CDR3aa: CASSPRTVDSPLQF
CDR3nt: TGCGCCAGCAGCCCCCGGACAGTGGATTCACCCCTACAGTTT

abundance: many
j_gene: TRBJ2-1
v_gene: TRBV11-3
d_gene: TRBD2
CDR3aa: CASSRLAGGGGYEQFF
CDR3nt: TGTGCCAGCAGCCGACTAGCGGGGGGGGGGGGGTATGAGCAGTTCTTC

abundance: -
j_gene: TRBJ2-6
v_gene: TRBV6-5
d_gene: TRBD1
CDR3aa: CASRTYRGRVSGANVLTF
CDR3nt: TGTGCTAGCAGGACATACAGGGGGCGCGTTTCTGGGGCCAACGTCCTGACTTTC

abundance: -
j_gene: TRBJ1-5
v_gene: TRBV6-2/TRBV6-3
d_gene: -
CDR3aa: CASGYRNNQPQQF
CDR3nt: TGTGCCAGCGGTTACCGGAACAATCAGCCCCAGCAGTTT

abundance: -
j_gene: TRBJ2-3
v_gene: TRBV4-1
d_gene: TRBD1
CDR3aa: CASSQVGTGNTVTQYF
CDR3nt: TGCGCCAGCAGCCAAGTTGGGACAGGTAACACGGTTACACAGTATTTT

abundance: -
j_gene: TRBJ2-2
v_gene: TRBV7-9
d_gene: -
CDR3aa: CSSSLGLDTGELFF
CDR3nt: TGTTCCAGCAGCTTAGGACTGGACACCGGGGAGCTGTTTTTT

abundance: once
j_gene: TRBJ2-1
v_gene: TRBV10-3
d_gene: -
CDR3aa: CATSEPAAEAYNEQFF
CDR3nt: TGTGCCACCAGTGAGCCGGCAGCGGAAGCCTACAATGAGCAGTTCTTC

abundance: -
j_gene: TRBJ2-7
v_gene: TRBV4-3
d_gene: -
CDR3aa: CASSQEFSRAGDYERYF
CDR3nt: TGCGCCAGCAGCCAAGAGTTTTCTAGGGCAGGGGACTACGAGCGGTACTTC

abundance: once
j_gene: TRBJ1-2
v_gene: TRBV30
d_gene: -
CDR3aa: CAWSADWGSGYTF
CDR3nt: TGTGCCTGGAGTGCGGATTGGGGTAGTGGCTACACCTTC

abundance: once
j_gene: TRBJ2-1
v_gene: TRBV10-3
d_gene: -
CDR3aa: CAISPTVTRDQQLF
CDR3nt: TGTGCCATCAGTCCCACGGTGACCCGGGATCAGCAGCTCTTC

abundance: -
j_gene: TRBJ2-1
v_gene: TRBV4-2
d_gene: -
CDR3aa: CASSQDIGVGVNNGQFF
CDR3nt: TGTGCCAGCAGCCAAGATATCGGAGTGGGAGTGAACAATGGGCAGTTCTTT

abundance: -
j_gene: TRBJ1-2
v_gene: TRBV4-3
d_gene: -
CDR3aa: CASSQGKGRGRTATNYGYTF
CDR3nt: TGCGCCAGCAGCCAAGGCAAAGGAAGGGGAAGGACCGCCACTAACTATGGCTACACCTTC

abundance: -
j_gene: TRBJ2-2
v_gene: TRBV6-2/TRBV6-3
d_gene: -
CDR3aa: CTSSYSYGQTTGDIVF
CDR3nt: TGTACCAGCAGTTACTCATACGGACAGACCACCGGGGATATTGTTTTT

abundance: few
j_gene: TRBJ2-2
v_gene: TRBV6-5
d_gene: TRBD1
CDR3aa: CASSPRTGFTWELFF
CDR3nt: TGTGCCAGCAGTCCGCGGACAGGCTTCACCTGGGAGCTATTTTTT

abundance: -
j_gene: TRBJ2-7
v_gene: TRBV11-2
d_gene: -
CDR3aa: CASNIGGTALSSYEQYF
CDR3nt: TGTGCCAGCAACATAGGAGGTACAGCTCTGAGCTCCTATGAGCAGTACTTC

abundance: -
j_gene: TRBJ1-1
v_gene: TRBV6-5
d_gene: -
CDR3aa: CANTEGTYIESFF
CDR3nt: TGTGCCAACACTGAGGGAACTTACATTGAATCTTTCTTT

abundance: -
j_gene: TRBJ2-2
v_gene: TRBV14
d_gene: -
CDR3aa: CVSSLGRITGELFF
CDR3nt: TGTGTCAGCAGCCTAGGACGGATCACCGGGGAGCTGTTTTTT

abundance: -
j_gene: TRBJ2-2
v_gene: TRBV6-5
d_gene: TRBD2
CDR3aa: CASQGLLAGVVLGELFF
CDR3nt: TGTGCCAGCCAGGGACTGCTAGCGGGAGTGGTTCTTGGGGAGCTGTTTTTT

abundance: -
j_gene: TRBJ2-7
v_gene: TRBV4-3
d_gene: -
CDR3aa: CASSQAVTEGYISYKQYF
CDR3nt: TGCGCCAGCAGCCAAGCTGTGACGGAGGGTTACATTAGCTACAAGCAGTACTTC

abundance: few
j_gene: TRBJ2-3
v_gene: TRBV4-3
d_gene: -
CDR3aa: CASSQSGWLGDPDDTRYF
CDR3nt: TGCGCCAGCAGCCAGTCGGGCTGGCTGGGTGATCCCGACGATACGCGGTATTTT

abundance: -
j_gene: TRBJ2-2
v_gene: TRBV12-3/TRBV12-4
d_gene: -
CDR3aa: CASSLQGYTGELFF
CDR3nt: TGTGCCAGCAGTCTACAGGGTTACACCGGGGAGCTGTTTTTT

abundance: -
j_gene: TRBJ1-6
v_gene: TRBV5-4
d_gene: -
CDR3aa: CASDFGPYDSPLHF
CDR3nt: TGTGCCAGCGACTTCGGGCCGTATGATTCACCCCTCCACTTT

abundance: few
j_gene: TRBJ2-1
v_gene: TRBV5-4
d_gene: -
CDR3aa: CASSQGGNEQFF
CDR3nt: TGTGCCAGCAGCCAGGGGGGGAATGAGCAGTTCTTC

abundance: -
j_gene: TRBJ2-3
v_gene: TRBV11-2
d_gene: -
CDR3aa: CASSPRETSGTYTQYF
CDR3nt: TGTGCCAGCAGCCCGAGGGAGACGTCGGGTACATATACGCAGTATTTT

abundance: many
j_gene: TRBJ2-1
v_gene: TRBV7-9
d_gene: TRBD2
CDR3aa: CASRSISAGAIYNEQFF
CDR3nt: TGTGCCAGCAGGTCTATCAGCGCGGGAGCGATCTACAATGAGCAGTTCTTC

abundance: once
j_gene: TRBJ2-1
v_gene: TRBV5-1
d_gene: -
CDR3aa: CASSTLGISSYNEQFF
CDR3nt: TGTGCCAGCAGCACTCTGGGCATCAGCTCCTATAATGAGCAGTTCTTC

abundance: many
j_gene: TRBJ2-1
v_gene: TRBV29-1
d_gene: -
CDR3aa: CSVETSNHNEQFF
CDR3nt: TGCAGCGTTGAAACTAGCAACCACAATGAGCAGTTCTTC

abundance: -
j_gene: TRBJ2-2
v_gene: TRBV5-6
d_gene: -
CDR3aa: CASSLAHRVIGEPFF
CDR3nt: TGTGCCAGCAGCTTGGCACACAGAGTCATCGGGGAGCCATTTTTT

abundance: -
j_gene: TRBJ2-1
v_gene: TRBV13
d_gene: -
CDR3aa: CASREGNGNEQSF
CDR3nt: TGTGCCAGCAGGGAGGGGAATGGCAATGAGCAGTCCTTC

abundance: medium-sized
j_gene: TRBJ1-2
v_gene: TRBV4-3
d_gene: -
CDR3aa: CASSQGEGRGRTATNYGYTF
CDR3nt: TGCGCCAGCAGCCAAGGCGAAGGAAGGGGCAGGACCGCTACTAACTATGGCTACACCTTC

abundance: -
j_gene: TRBJ1-1
v_gene: TRBV12-5
d_gene: -
CDR3aa: CAGGLEAGRTEAFF
CDR3nt: TGTGCTGGTGGTCTTGAGGCAGGGCGTACTGAAGCTTTCTTT

abundance: -
j_gene: TRBJ1-3
v_gene: TRBV11-2
d_gene: -
CDR3aa: CASGQGAGNTIYF
CDR3nt: TGTGCCTCAGGCCAGGGAGCTGGGAACACCATATATTTT

abundance: -
j_gene: TRBJ2-1
v_gene: TRBV11-3
d_gene: TRBD2
CDR3aa: CASSRVAGGRYEHFF
CDR3nt: TGTGCCAGTAGCCGAGTAGCGGGGGGGAGGTATGAGCACTTCTTC

abundance: -
j_gene: TRBJ2-5
v_gene: TRBV10-3
d_gene: -
CDR3aa: CANSESATRQEIQYF
CDR3nt: TGTGCCAACAGTGAATCGGCTACCAGACAAGAGATCCAGTACTTC

abundance: many
j_gene: TRBJ2-3
v_gene: TRBV11-1
d_gene: TRBD2
CDR3aa: CASSKGLAVSTDTQYF
CDR3nt: TGTGCCAGCAGCAAGGGACTAGCGGTTAGCACAGATACGCAGTATTTT

abundance: once
j_gene: TRBJ1-6
v_gene: TRBV5-5
d_gene: -
CDR3aa: CASSLDVSNSPLLF
CDR3nt: TGTGCCAGCAGCTTAGATGTCAGTAATTCACCCCTCCTCTTT

abundance: -
j_gene: TRBJ1-2
v_gene: TRBV12-3/TRBV12-4
d_gene: -
CDR3aa: CGSSLGFSHDYGYTF
CDR3nt: TGTGGCAGCAGTTTAGGTTTCTCCCACGATTATGGCTACACCTTC

abundance: -
j_gene: TRBJ1-2
v_gene: TRBV6-5
d_gene: -
CDR3aa: CARSYNGEGSGYTF
CDR3nt: TGTGCCAGAAGTTATAACGGAGAAGGCAGCGGCTACACCTTC

abundance: -
j_gene: TRBJ1-2
v_gene: TRBV7-9
d_gene: -
CDR3aa: CAASVQGPYGYTF
CDR3nt: TGTGCCGCTTCGGTTCAGGGGCCCTATGGCTACACATTC

abundance: -
j_gene: TRBJ2-6
v_gene: TRBV7-6
d_gene: -
CDR3aa: CASSLRSGSRANVLTF
CDR3nt: TGTGCCAGCAGCTTAAGGTCCGGGTCAAGGGCCAACGTCCTGACTTTC

abundance: -
j_gene: TRBJ1-1
v_gene: TRBV10-2
d_gene: -
CDR3aa: CARSDSKAGTDAFF
CDR3nt: TGCGCCAGGAGTGACTCGAAGGCGGGCACTGACGCTTTCTTT

abundance: -
j_gene: TRBJ1-2
v_gene: TRBV25-1
d_gene: -
CDR3aa: CASSEAARNYGDTF
CDR3nt: TGTGCCAGTAGTGAAGCCGCCAGAAACTATGGCGACACCTTC

abundance: -
j_gene: TRBJ1-6
v_gene: TRBV30
d_gene: -
CDR3aa: CAWTWGCSPLHF
CDR3nt: TGTGCTTGGACCTGGGGGTGTTCACCCCTCCACTTT

abundance: -
j_gene: TRBJ2-1
v_gene: TRBV28
d_gene: TRBD2
CDR3aa: CASRGTSGDNQQFF
CDR3nt: TGCGCCAGCAGGGGGACTAGCGGCGACAATCAACAGTTCTTC

abundance: -
j_gene: TRBJ2-5
v_gene: TRBV5-4
d_gene: -
CDR3aa: CASSLSDTPQTQYF
CDR3nt: TGTGCCAGCAGCTTATCGGACACGCCACAGACCCAGTACTTC

abundance: -
j_gene: TRBJ2-7
v_gene: TRBV11-2
d_gene: -
CDR3aa: CAISSYPGPYVYEQYF
CDR3nt: TGTGCCATCAGCTCATATCCTGGTCCCTACGTCTACGAACAGTACTTC

abundance: -
j_gene: TRBJ1-1
v_gene: TRBV11-2
d_gene: TRBD1
CDR3aa: CASSARDRGRKSWSSAEAFF
CDR3nt: TGTGCCAGCAGCGCTCGGGACAGAGGGCGCAAGAGCTGGAGTAGCGCTGAAGCTTTCTTT

abundance: -
j_gene: TRBJ2-2
v_gene: TRBV6-5
d_gene: -
CDR3aa: CASSPRIGFTGEPFF
CDR3nt: TGTGCCAGCAGCCCGCGGATAGGGTTCACCGGGGAGCCGTTTTTT